This is a list of T cell receptor beta chains from one sample in a study of T cell changes during pregnancy in multiple sclerosis. The data were produced by immunoSEQ multiplex PCR, yet TCRdb's version contains in-frame clones alone and is incomplete. Here the sample spans roughly 18,000 clones, about 87% being singletons. The sample here was CD8+ T cells from peripheral blood mononuclear cells, taken after pregnancy. The origin of the receptors is a female donor in good health, enrolled as a control in a pregnancy study. CDR3s include the opening cysteine and the closing phenylalanine or tryptophan. Only part of the rows carry a size: once, few, many, or a class if the clone is expanded.

>NA|TRBV7-3|TRBJ2-3
CASSPDSDTQYF
>NA|TRBV4-3|TRBJ1-3
CASSHSTGAGNTIYF
>NA|TRBV5-1|TRBJ1-1
CASGGGTNTEAFF
>NA|TRBV12-5|TRBJ2-1
CASGLSGDEQFF
>NA|TRBV7-8|TRBJ2-7
CASSHYNVAGVEQYF
>large|TRBV30|TRBJ1-1
CAWSPPVSGNTEAFF
>NA|TRBV4-1|TRBJ1-1
CASSQSWTGQWGAFF
>NA|TRBV30|TRBJ2-3
CALTTRGSWYF
>NA|TRBV5-4|TRBJ1-1
CASSPGQNKNTEAFF
>NA|TRBV30|TRBJ2-2
CAWTQGAGELFF
>NA|TRBV6-4|TRBJ2-3
CASSDGDYTGAQYF
>NA|TRBV9|TRBJ1-2
CASSVATGGGGYTF
>NA|TRBV27|TRBJ1-2
CATLTGDYGYTF
>NA|TRBV9|TRBJ2-1
CASSVSGDYNEQFF
>NA|TRBV4-1|TRBJ1-2
CASNEETGTNDGYGYTF
>NA|TRBV18|TRBJ1-1
CASSPPQGRLNTEAFF
>NA|TRBV10-3|TRBJ1-5
CAISPGDFSDQPQHF
>NA|TRBV5-6|TRBJ1-3
CASSPGPAGSGNTIYF
>NA|TRBV19|TRBJ1-5
CAGGSNQPQHF
>NA|TRBV2|TRBJ2-1
CASEGGEQFF